Included here is one T cell receptor (beta chain) sequence, with context. This record comes from a study of blood T cell repertoires in COVID-19. Study-level background: COVID-19 samples, acute and convalescent, were from the United States, Italy and Spain. Sample material is recorded as cDNA or gDNA derived from T cells, B-cell-depleted T cells, or PBMCs.

CDR3 size: 14 residues. Germline V gene data show CDR1 as WNHNN and CDR2 as SYGVQD (reference sequence). With 6 bases removed from V and 4 bases from J, the gap between germline ends came to 15 bases. Per the original methods: Amplification from reference gene primers served as the basis for estimated nucleated cell counts. Method: immunoSEQ multiplex PCR; TCRdb's copy keeps in-frame clones and lacks some. D and trimming were read from the DNA, whereas the V and J calls and clone size are those reported in that table. Of under 85,000 clones in the sample, more than 60% were seen once. This TCR was sampled from a woman of 80 years or more with active or convalescent COVID-19. The material sequenced was peripheral blood. The chain couples TRBV10-1 to TRBJ1-2, with D perhaps TRBD1 (6 bases). The CDR3 loop is CASRNRVEGYGYTF. CDR3 DNA sequence: TGCGCCAGCAGGAACAGGGTCGAGGGCTATGGCTACACCTTC.